Following are 6 T cell receptor beta chains from one sample sequenced in a study of blood T cell repertoires in COVID-19. Clones were sequenced by immunoSEQ multiplex PCR, and TCRdb holds only the in-frame ones, with some missing. The sample contains around 330,000 clones, around 88% of which appear only once. Material: peripheral blood. These TCRs come from a woman aged 25 to 39 with COVID-19, enrolled during active disease.

The CDR3 spells CASSQRGYGSYEQYF. In DNA, the CDR3 is TGTGCCAGCAGCCAGCGCGGGTACGGGAGCTACGAGCAGTACTTC. The rearrangement uses TRBV6-5 and TRBJ2-7, with D perhaps matching TRBD2 (6 bases). This CDR3 comprises 15 residues. Germline CDR1 and CDR2: MNHEY and SVGAGI. Between the trimmed V and J ends, which lost 6 bases and 3 bases, there was a span of 18 bases.

The gene calls are TRBV29-1 and TRBJ1-1, with D perhaps matching TRBD1 (6 bases). The germline V and J ends were trimmed by 4 bases and 8 bases, with 8 bases remaining between them. The V gene's germline CDR1 is SQVTM and CDR2 ANQGSEA. The CDR3 runs 10 residues. The CDR3 is CSVADSEAFF. CDR3 coding DNA: TGCAGCGTTGCGGACAGCGAAGCTTTCTTT.

The chain is built from TRBV7-9 and TRBJ2-1, with D tentatively TRBD1 (6 bases). The V gene lost 5 bases and the J gene lost 10 bases, with 12 bases spanning the gap. The CDR3 covers 12 residues. Germline CDR1 reads SEHNR; CDR2 reads FQNEAQ (reference sequence). CDR3 nucleotide sequence: TGTGCCAGCAGCCCAAGAGGGGGAGAGCAGTTCTTC. Translation gives CASSPRGGEQFF.

This clone showed up just once. V and J are TRBV10-3 and TRBJ2-3; TRBD2 agrees at 11 bases. The CDR3 runs 16 residues. The V gene's germline CDR1 is ENHRY and CDR2 SYGVKD. The J segment lost 4 bases and the V segment lost 0 bases, leaving 3 bases of the junction unmatched. The CDR3 sequence is CAISESISGGADTQYF. DNA of the CDR3: TGTGCCATCAGTGAGTCGATTAGCGGGGGGGCAGATACGCAGTATTTT.

J is TRBJ2-7 and V is TRBV6-5, with 8 bases that match TRBD1. This CDR3 region has 16 residues. V lost 2 bases, J lost 5 bases, and 11 bases stayed unmatched. Germline V gene lookup returns CDR1 MNHEY and CDR2 SVGAGI. The CDR3 loop reads CASSYESRQGLHEQYF. In nucleotides, the CDR3 is TGTGCCAGCAGTTACGAATCGAGACAGGGGCTCCACGAGCAGTACTTC.

V gene TRBV27 combines with J gene TRBJ2-3, with D hard to call. V gave up 6 bases and J gave up 1 base, with 8 bases separating them. CDR1 MNHEY and CDR2 SMNVEV come from the germline V gene (reference sequence). The CDR3 runs to 13 residues. Here the CDR3 reads CASRAKGTDTQYF. The CDR3 DNA is TGTGCCAGCAGGGCCAAAGGCACAGATACGCAGTATTTT.